Listed here are 20 T cell receptor beta chains from one sample, sequenced in a study of T cells in localized non-small cell lung cancer. Assay: immunoSEQ multiplex PCR; the TCRdb copy retains only in-frame clones and omits some. The data contain 25,000 to 30,000 clones, around 90% of them singletons. The sequenced sample was peripheral blood, obtained before any cancer treatment. All receptors come from a female donor at least 60 years old with stage I lung adenocarcinoma.

The rearrangement uses TRBV27 and TRBJ2-3; 10 nucleotides match TRBD2. The germline CDR1 and CDR2 sequences are MNHEY and SMNVEV (reference sequence). The J segment lost 5 bases and the V segment lost 5 bases, leaving 4 bases of the junction unmatched. The CDR3 contains 14 residues. The chain's CDR3 is CASSPRTSGDTQYF. In DNA, the CDR3 is TGTGCCAGCAGTCCTCGGACTAGCGGAGATACGCAGTATTTT.

This clone was seen a single time. The chain employs TRBV5-4 and TRBJ2-5, with D possibly being TRBD1 (7 bases). Germline V gene data show CDR1 as SGHNT and CDR2 as YYREEE (reference sequence). V lost 0 bases, J lost 2 bases, and 17 bases lay in between. CDR3 size: 17 residues. CDR3 in amino acids: CASSLGQGGSVQETQYF. CDR3 in DNA: TGTGCCAGCAGCTTGGGGCAGGGGGGCTCCGTTCAAGAGACCCAGTACTTC. Drawing the rest from reference TRBV5-4 and TRBJ2-5, the complete variable domain is ETGVTQSPTHLIKTRGQQVTLRCSSQSGHNTVSWYQQALGQGPQFIFQYYREEENGRGNFPPRFSGLQFPNYSSELNVNALELDDSALYLCASSLGQGGSVQETQYFGPGTRLLVL.

The chain couples TRBV6-5 to TRBJ2-5; possibly TRBD2 for D (5 bases). CDR1 is MNHEY, CDR2 SVGAGI, per germline. V dropped 5 bases and J dropped 7 bases, with 17 bases sitting between them. This CDR3 contains 14 residues. This CDR3 is CASSLNIGGGTQYF. The CDR3, as DNA: TGTGCCAGCAGTCTCAACATTGGAGGTGGGACCCAGTACTTC.

This sequence joins TRBV21-1 and TRBJ2-7; TRBD2, the table's D call, was not compared with the DNA. TRBV21-1 is annotated as a pseudogene. There are 17 residues in the CDR3. This CDR3 reads CASSKPGQRDPTYEQYF. The CDR3 nucleotides are TGTGCCAGCAGCAAGCCCGGCCAGCGGGACCCAACCTACGAGCAGTACTTC.

CDR3 amino acids: CASSFRNLDQPQHF. In DNA form, the CDR3 reads TGTGCCAGCAGCTTCCGGAACCTTGATCAGCCCCAGCATTTT. The rearrangement joins TRBV11-2 to TRBJ1-5; no reliable D call. CDR3 length: 14 residues. Germline assignment: CDR1 SGHAT and CDR2 FQNNGV. V shed 3 bases and J shed 5 bases, with 11 bases lying between them.

The chain has TRBV5-1 and TRBJ1-2; a possible D gene is TRBD1 (5 bases). Trimming took off 0 bases at V and 0 bases at J, with 9 bases between the two ends. CDR3 length equals 15 residues. CDR1 is SGHRS, CDR2 YFSETQ, per germline. For the CDR3, the DNA is TGCGCCAGCAGCTTGGCTCTGGGACCTAACTATGGCTACACCTTC. Translation gives CASSLALGPNYGYTF.

Relative to its sample, this clone is medium-sized. The genes are TRBV6-5 and TRBJ1-4; D is unresolved. Between the trimmed V and J ends, which lost 4 bases and 8 bases, there was a span of 11 bases. This CDR3 region has 13 residues. Germline CDR1 reads MNHEY; CDR2 reads SVGAGI. CDR3 amino acids: CASSSREFEKLFF. The CDR3 region has the DNA TGTGCCAGCAGTTCTCGGGAATTCGAAAAACTGTTTTTT.

The chain links TRBV7-9 to TRBJ1-1; no reliable D call. The CDR3 has 16 amino acids. Trimming left V 0 bases short and J 6 bases short, with 17 bases between. Germline V gives CDR1 SEHNR, CDR2 FQNEAQ (reference sequence). CDR3: CASSLAMATTIPEAFF. CDR3 in DNA: TGTGCCAGCAGCTTAGCGATGGCCACCACTATCCCTGAAGCTTTCTTT. Variable domain in full (rest from reference TRBV7-9 and TRBJ1-1): DTGVSQNPRHKITKRGQNVTFRCDPISEHNRLYWYRQTLGQGPEFLTYFQNEAQLEKSRLLSDRFSAERPKGSFSTLEIQRTEQGDSAMYLCASSLAMATTIPEAFFGQGTRLTVV.

V is TRBV7-9 and J is TRBJ1-3; D remains ambiguous. V lost 0 bases, J lost 2 bases, and 8 bases lay in between. CDR3 length: 15 amino acids. Looked up from germline, CDR1 is SEHNR and CDR2 is FQNEAQ (reference sequence). CDR3 nucleotide sequence: TGTGCCAGCAGCTTAGCAAGGAATACTGGAAACACCATATATTTT. Its protein product is CASSLARNTGNTIYF.

The chain joins TRBV11-2 to TRBJ2-7, with a tentative D call TRBD2 (5 bases). The V gene's germline CDR1 is SGHAT and CDR2 FQNNGV. CDR3 length equals 14 residues. The V end was cut by 1 base, the J end by 3 bases, with 10 bases between. The CDR3 here is CASSLAEGFYEQYF. The DNA for the CDR3 is TGTGCCAGCAGCTTAGCCGAGGGATTCTACGAGCAGTACTTC.

V usage is TRBV5-1 and J usage is TRBJ2-2; D remains ambiguous. The CDR3 loop spans 14 amino acids. Germline loops: CDR1 SGHRS, CDR2 YFSETQ. The V end was cut by 4 bases, the J end by 1 base, with 8 bases between. The CDR3 reads CASSTGRNTGELFF. In DNA form, the CDR3 reads TGCGCCAGCAGCACCGGACGGAACACCGGGGAGCTGTTTTTT.

This clone was seen a few times. V and J are TRBV5-5 and TRBJ1-5; possible D gene TRBD1, 6 bases. Trimming pared 4 bases from V and 1 base from J, leaving 12 bases between. This CDR3 is built from 15 residues. The germline gives CDR1 SGHKS, CDR2 YYEKEE (reference sequence). CDR3 region: CASSLGQGSNQPQHF. DNA of the CDR3: TGTGCCAGCAGCCTAGGGCAGGGGAGCAATCAGCCCCAGCATTTT.

The genes are TRBV19 and TRBJ1-2, with a weak D call TRBD1 (5 bases). V shed 3 bases and J shed 7 bases, with 18 bases lying between them. Per the germline V gene, CDR1 is LNHDA and CDR2 is SQIVND (reference sequence). The length of the CDR3 is 15 residues. For the CDR3, the DNA is TGTGCCAGTAGTATCCTGCGGATACTCGGGGGTGGCTACACCTTC. This codes for CASSILRILGGGYTF.

The chain carries TRBV5-1 and TRBJ1-1, with D tentatively TRBD1 (5 bases). Germline V lookup: CDR1 SGHRS, CDR2 YFSETQ. The CDR3 spans 18 residues. Between the trimmed V and J ends, which lost 2 bases and 1 base, there was a span of 21 bases. This CDR3 is CASSFRGMQRHKNTEAFF. CDR3 bases: TGCGCCAGCAGCTTTCGGGGGATGCAAAGACATAAGAACACTGAAGCTTTCTTT.

The chain couples TRBV9 to TRBJ2-1, with TRBD2 identical over 12 bases. The length of the CDR3 is 17 residues. Germline-derived CDR1 and CDR2 are SGDLS and YYNGEE. The ends lost 3 bases at V and 8 bases at J; junction bases unmatched: 12. The CDR3 is CASSAKETSGRGDEQFF. DNA for the CDR3: TGTGCCAGCAGCGCCAAAGAGACTAGCGGGAGAGGGGATGAGCAGTTCTTC.

The rearrangement uses TRBV4-1 and TRBJ2-1; TRBD2 might be the D (5 bases). In germline, CDR1 is MGHRA, CDR2 YSYEKL. With 6 bases removed from V and 9 bases from J, the gap between germline ends came to 18 bases. The CDR3 runs 14 residues. CDR3 residues: CASRGLAHSSEQFF. For the CDR3, the DNA is TGCGCCAGCAGGGGTCTAGCCCACAGCAGTGAGCAGTTCTTC.

This chain links TRBV9 with TRBJ1-3, with TRBD1 matching over 7 bases. The ends lost 5 bases at V and 0 bases at J; junction bases unmatched: 5. CDR3 size: 15 residues. Germline CDR1 is SGDLS and CDR2 is YYNGEE. Here the CDR3 DNA reads TGTGCCAGCAGTCGTTCAGGGGGCTCTGGAAACACCATATATTTT. This sequence encodes CASSRSGGSGNTIYF.

This chain links TRBV27 with TRBJ2-1, with 7 bases matching TRBD2. The V gene's germline CDR1 is MNHEY and CDR2 SMNVEV (reference sequence). The CDR3 length is 17 residues. V shed 4 bases and J 0 bases; nucleotides not matched to a gene: 9. CDR3 DNA sequence: TGTGCCAGCAGTTCCCCGACTAGCCCGAGCTCCTACAATGAGCAGTTCTTC. Amino acids: CASSSPTSPSSYNEQFF.

The CDR3 loop reads CASSLSGRGDEQFF. CDR3 DNA: TGTGCCAGCAGCTTGAGCGGAAGGGGCGATGAGCAGTTCTTC. V gene TRBV5-6 combines with J gene TRBJ2-1; D may be TRBD1 or TRBD2 (5 bases each). The CDR3 covers 14 residues. CDR1 and CDR2 (germline): SGHDT, YYEEEE. Deletions cut 1 base from V and 8 bases from J, with 13 bases between.

This sequence joins TRBV6-6 and TRBJ2-5; D is uncertain. Trimming removed 6 bases from V and 1 base from J, with 9 bases in between. The CDR3 is 13 amino acids. The germline CDR1 and CDR2 sequences are MNHNY and SVGAGI (reference sequence). CDR3 loop: CASSRRFQETQYF. CDR3 DNA sequence: TGTGCCAGCAGCCGACGGTTCCAAGAGACCCAGTACTTC.